The 6 T cell receptor beta chains reported below all come from one sample, sequenced in a study of regulatory T cells in long-lasting Graves disease. Time point of the sample: newly diagnosed GD, antithyroid drugs for less than 3 months. Generation of the TCR library employed RNA extracted from PBMCs. Both iRepertoire HTBI primers and Arm-PCR of CDR3 regions were used to build the TCR beta libraries. In TCRdb, the multiplex PCR reads were re-called with MiXCR into one record per CDR3 protein. This sample carries some 370,000 distinct CDR3 sequences, 12% of them seen once, and the ten largest clones take approximately 19%. The data were also submitted as part of a second study, on T cells in Graves' hyperthyroidism and ophthalmopathy.

Material: peripheral blood mononuclear cells (PBMCs), obtained at new diagnosis, from a patient treated with antithyroid drugs. These receptors were obtained from a woman aged 18-29 years with Graves disease.

This clonotype occurred many times. The chain joins TRBV20-1 to TRBJ2-3; a possible D gene is TRBD2 (7 bases). V was pared by 5 bases and J by 2 bases, with 17 bases between. Germline V CDR1 and CDR2: DFQATT, SNEGSKA (reference sequence). The CDR3 totals 15 residues. The CDR3 coding sequence is TGCAGTGCTGGGGGAGGGGGGAGAAACACAGATACGCAGTATTTT. This encodes CSAGGGGRNTDTQYF.

Many counts were recorded for this clonotype. The rearrangement links TRBV12-3 or TRBV12-4 to TRBJ1-1, with D perhaps matching TRBD1 (5 bases). The CDR3 loop spans 13 amino acids. V was clipped by 3 bases and J by 7 bases, with 12 bases between them. As DNA, the CDR3 is TGTGCCAGCAGTTTTTCCCAGAGGGGTGAAGCTTTCTTT. Its protein is CASSFSQRGEAFF.

This clonotype was recorded a few times. An end of the junction differs from the germline gene, which may be a read error. The genes are TRBV11-2 and TRBJ1-1; D ambiguous. The CDR3 totals 16 residues. From germline, CDR1 is SGHAT and CDR2 FQNNGV. CDR3 nucleotide sequence: TGCGCCAGCAGCCAAGATGGGAGTAACCTGAACACTGAAGCTTTCTTT. It encodes CASSQDGSNLNTEAFF. Based on the CDR3 plus reference TRBV11-2 and TRBJ1-1, the full variable domain is EAGVAQSPRYKIIEKRQSVAFWCNPISGHATLYWYQQILGQGPKLLIQFQNNGVVDDSQLPKDRFSAERLKGVDSTLKIQPAKLEDSAVYLCASSQDGSNLNTEAFFGQGTRLTVV.

This clonotype was observed at least ten times. This chain uses TRBV12-3 or TRBV12-4 with TRBJ2-7; D not certain. The V and J ends lost 4 bases and 3 bases respectively, with 7 bases between them. CDR3 length equals 12 residues. DNA of the CDR3: TGTGCCAGCAGTTCCGTAAACTACGAGCAGTACTTC. Its translation: CASSSVNYEQYF.

This clonotype was observed a handful of times. The V gene is TRBV5-6, the J gene TRBJ2-1, with 7 bases matching TRBD2. The ends lost 4 bases at V and 1 base at J; junction bases unmatched: 8. The CDR3 extends over 16 amino acids. Looked up from germline, CDR1 is SGHDT and CDR2 is YYEEEE. CDR3 bases: TGTGCCAGCAGCCCTGGGACGGGACTATCCTACAATGAGCAGTTCTTC. Amino acids: CASSPGTGLSYNEQFF.

This rearrangement joins TRBV4-3 to TRBJ2-1; D is perhaps TRBD2 (5 bases). V lost 4 bases and J lost 1, with 14 bases in between. Germline V gene lookup returns CDR1 LGHNA and CDR2 YSLEER. The length of the CDR3 is 16 residues. CDR3 amino acids: CASSPGRRTSYNEQFF. CDR3 nucleotide sequence: TGCGCCAGCAGCCCCGGACGGAGGACTTCCTACAATGAGCAGTTCTTC.